One sample yielded the 23 T cell receptor beta chains listed below, sequenced in a study of blood T cell repertoires in COVID-19 (TCRdb year 2020). The method was the immunoSEQ multiplex PCR assay. Sourced from immuneACCESS, this table was stored by TCRdb with only in-frame sequences that have V and J called. A share of the clones is absent; for the studies checked, an unresolved V gene accounts for under half, and the remainder has no known explanation. The sample includes about 190,000 clones, with about 81% observed a single time. The ten largest clones add up to approximately 8.1% of the sample. Sequenced material: peripheral blood. The receptors come from a woman aged 60-75 years with COVID-19, enrolled during active disease.

The chain combines TRBV5-1 with TRBJ2-3; TRBD1 agrees at 8 bases. Trimming cost V 4 bases and J 1 base; bases outside gene matches: 2. CDR1 and CDR2 from the germline V gene are SGHRS and YFSETQ. The CDR3 loop spans 14 amino acids. CDR3 nucleotides: TGCGCCAGCAGCACGGGACAGGGCACAGATACGCAGTATTTT. Protein sequence: CASSTGQGTDTQYF. The whole variable domain, remainder taken from reference TRBV5-1 and TRBJ2-3, is KAGVTQTPRYLIKTRGQQVTLSCSPISGHRSVSWYQQTPGQGLQFLFEYFSETQRNKGNFPGRFSGRQFSNSRSEMNVSTLELGDSALYLCASSTGQGTDTQYFGPGTRLTVL.

The gene calls are TRBV7-3 and TRBJ2-2; the match to TRBD2 covers 9 bases. The V and J ends lost 3 bases and 1 base, in that order; junction bases with no gene match: 18. The germline gives CDR1 SGHTA, CDR2 FQGTGA. The CDR3 contains 21 residues. CDR3 loop: CASSFWASPPASGVNTGELFF. CDR3 sequence (DNA): TGTGCCAGCAGCTTTTGGGCCAGCCCTCCTGCTAGCGGGGTGAACACCGGGGAGCTGTTTTTT.

The genes are TRBV18 and TRBJ1-1; 7 positions agree with TRBD1. Germline V gene sequence: CDR1 KGHSH, CDR2 LQKENI. This CDR3 region has 15 residues. V lost 5 bases and J lost 7; bases outside the gene matches: 13. This CDR3 reads CASSSLDRVPYEAFF. CDR3 DNA sequence: TGTGCCAGCTCATCCTTAGACAGGGTGCCCTATGAAGCTTTCTTT.

The table lists this clone with a few counts. V is TRBV5-8 and J is TRBJ2-7; 14 positions agree with TRBD2. V lost 4 bases to trimming and J lost 5 bases; unmatched junction nucleotides: 2. Germline-derived CDR1 and CDR2 are SGHTS and YDEGEE. This CDR3 comprises 14 residues. The CDR3 loop is CASSRLAGGDEQYF. CDR3 bases: TGTGCCAGCAGCCGACTAGCGGGAGGGGACGAGCAGTACTTC.

This clone came up once. This chain links TRBV15 with TRBJ1-5; D might be TRBD1 (6 bases). Per the germline V gene, CDR1 is LNHNV and CDR2 is YYDKDF (reference sequence). CDR3 size: 17 residues. V lost 3 bases, J lost 6 bases, and 21 bases lay in between. Written as DNA, the CDR3 is TGTGCCACCAGCAGGGGAGGGGGACGGCGAGTGGGTCAGCCCCAGCATTTT. This gives the protein CATSRGGGRRVGQPQHF.

This clone was seen just once. This sequence joins TRBV7-2 and TRBJ2-6; TRBD1 is a possible D gene (6 bases). This CDR3 is 18 amino acids long. Trimming removed 0 bases from V and 1 base from J, with 13 bases in between. Germline V gene sequence: CDR1 SGHTA, CDR2 FQGNSA. CDR3 protein: CASSLAQGLGSGANVLTF. The CDR3 DNA reads as TGTGCCAGCAGCTTAGCACAGGGCCTCGGGTCTGGGGCCAACGTCCTGACTTTC.

There are a few counts of this clone. V is TRBV3-1 (or the pseudogene TRBV3-2) and J is TRBJ2-1; the match to TRBD2 covers 7 bases. The CDR3 has 14 residues. Germline V CDR1 and CDR2: LGHDT, YNNKEL (reference sequence). The V gene end was trimmed by 7 bases and the J gene end by 7 bases; junction bases not matched to a gene: 10. The CDR3 DNA reads as TGTGCCAGCACCCTTAGCGGGCCCTGGAATGAGCAGTTCTTC. Translated: CASTLSGPWNEQFF.

This sequence joins TRBV2 and TRBJ2-3; 10 bases line up with TRBD2. V was clipped by 6 bases and J by 4 bases; unmatched bases: 10. The CDR3 is 16 residues long. Germline CDR1 reads SNHLY; CDR2 reads FYNNEI. The DNA of the CDR3 is TGTGCCAGCAGCCCCCGTAGCGGGGGGTCAGCAGATACGCAGTATTTT. It translates to CASSPRSGGSADTQYF.

The chain combines TRBV30 with TRBJ1-1; D is possibly TRBD1 (5 bases). The V gene lost 3 bases and the J gene lost 1 base, with 12 bases spanning the gap. CDR1 and CDR2 (germline): GTSNPN, SVGIG (reference sequence). The CDR3 runs to 14 residues. The CDR3 bases are TGTGCCTGGAGGAAGGGCAGGGCGAACACTGAAGCTTTCTTT. Its protein is CAWRKGRANTEAFF. The variable domain in full, completed from reference TRBV30 and TRBJ1-1, reads SQTIHQWPATLVQPVGSPLSLECTVEGTSNPNLYWYRQAAGRGLQLLFYSVGIGQISSEVPQNLSASRPQDRQFILSSKKLLLSDSGFYLCAWRKGRANTEAFFGQGTRLTVV.

V gene TRBV7-9 combines with J gene TRBJ1-5; perhaps TRBD1 as D (6 bases). Germline V lookup: CDR1 SEHNR, CDR2 FQNEAQ (reference sequence). V was shortened by 5 bases and J by 5 bases, with 10 bases between the two germline ends. This CDR3 has 13 amino acids. The CDR3 protein is CASSLDSHQPQHF. CDR3 in DNA: TGTGCCAGCAGCCTGGACAGCCATCAGCCCCAGCATTTT.

This chain joins TRBV3-1 (or the pseudogene TRBV3-2) and TRBJ2-2, with 8 bases lining up with TRBD1. The CDR3 has 15 residues. Germline assignment: CDR1 LGHDT and CDR2 YNNKEL (reference sequence). V dropped 4 bases and J dropped 2; count of bases not matched to a gene: 3. CDR3 DNA: TGTGCCAGCAGCCGACAGGGGCCCAACACCGGGGAGCTGTTTTTT. Translated: CASSRQGPNTGELFF.

V and J are TRBV5-4 and TRBJ2-4; 8 bases fit TRBD1. The CDR3 contains 13 residues. The V gene's germline CDR1 is SGHNT and CDR2 YYREEE (reference sequence). After removal of 4 bases from V and 8 bases from J, the junction contained 5 bases not matched to a gene. This CDR3 reads CASSTTGVDIQYF. CDR3 sequence (DNA): TGTGCCAGCAGCACGACAGGGGTGGACATTCAGTACTTC.

CDR3 sequence reads: CATQGNQPQHF. The CDR3 DNA follows: TGTGCCACCCAGGGCAATCAGCCCCAGCATTTT. The rearrangement joins TRBV28 to TRBJ1-5; D remains ambiguous. The CDR3 has 11 amino acids. The ends were cut back, 10 bases at V and 2 bases at J, with 6 bases in the middle. CDR1 is MDHEN and CDR2 is SYDVKM in the germline V gene.

V gene TRBV27 combines with J gene TRBJ2-1, with a possible D match to TRBD2 (6 bases). The V end lost 2 bases, the J end lost 3 bases, and 11 bases lay between the germline ends. CDR3 size: 15 residues. Per germline, CDR1 MNHEY and CDR2 SMNVEV (reference sequence). CDR3 protein: CASSLDRGGYNEQFF. The CDR3 bases are TGTGCCAGCAGTTTAGATCGGGGAGGCTACAATGAGCAGTTCTTC.

The table lists this clone with a count of one. The chain links TRBV16 to TRBJ1-6; D might be TRBD1 (6 bases). This CDR3 is built from 15 residues. The germline V gene has CDR1 KGHSY and CDR2 FQNENV. The V gene lost 0 bases and the J gene lost 11 bases, with 14 bases spanning the gap. The CDR3 loop reads CASSQSSQGGTPLHF. CDR3 DNA: TGTGCCAGCAGCCAATCGTCACAGGGTGGGACACCCCTCCACTTT.

The chain has TRBV14 and TRBJ1-4, with D possibly being TRBD1 (5 bases). V was shortened by 0 bases and J by 6 bases, with 14 bases between the two germline ends. Germline CDR1 and CDR2: SGHDN and FVKESK. This CDR3 has 16 residues. CDR3 nucleotides: TGTGCCAGCAGCCAAGATGTGGGGCGAGGTGATGAAAAACTGTTTTTT. It codes for CASSQDVGRGDEKLFF.

The rearrangement uses TRBV7-3 and TRBJ1-5; D not certain. This CDR3 comprises 14 residues. Germline loops: CDR1 SGHTA, CDR2 FQGTGA. V was trimmed by 7 bases and J by 2 bases, leaving 12 bases between them. CDR3 DNA: TGTGCCAGCATCCGCGGGATTCGCAATCAGCCCCAGCATTTT. This encodes CASIRGIRNQPQHF.

This chain links TRBV19 with TRBJ1-5, with 7 bases identical to TRBD1. Germline CDR1 LNHDA, CDR2 SQIVND (reference sequence). CDR3 size: 15 residues. V was pared by 7 bases and J by 4 bases, with 10 bases of the junction left unmatched. In DNA form, the CDR3 reads TGTGCCAGTACCCCGGGACAGAGCCTTAATCAGCCCCAGCATTTT. Amino acid sequence: CASTPGQSLNQPQHF.

The chain has TRBV3-1 (or the pseudogene TRBV3-2) and TRBJ1-2, with no clear D. The germline V gene encodes CDR1 LGHDT and CDR2 YNNKEL (reference sequence). Trimming removed 1 base from V and 4 bases from J, with 13 bases in between. This CDR3 is 15 amino acids long. The CDR3 is CASSQVSVFGYGYTF. The CDR3, as DNA: TGTGCCAGCAGCCAAGTAAGTGTTTTCGGCTATGGCTACACCTTC.

V gene TRBV7-2 combines with J gene TRBJ2-3; 14 bases map to TRBD2. Germline trimming cut 4 bases from V and 4 bases from J; bases unmatched to any gene: 10. This CDR3 contains 18 residues. Germline V gene sequence: CDR1 SGHTA, CDR2 FQGNSA. CDR3 residues: CASSSKGLAGVSPDTQYF. CDR3 coding DNA: TGTGCCAGCAGCTCTAAGGGACTAGCGGGAGTGAGCCCAGATACGCAGTATTTT.

In DNA form, the CDR3 reads TGTGCCAGCAGTTACCTCGGAGGAACGGCGACAGATACGCAGTATTTT. It yields the protein CASSYLGGTATDTQYF. This chain links TRBV6-5 with TRBJ2-3; possible D gene TRBD2, 5 bases. Germline-derived CDR1 and CDR2 are MNHEY and SVGAGI. There are 16 residues in the CDR3. Trimming stripped 2 bases from V and 3 bases from J, with 15 bases between.

This clone has a single count. The chain has TRBV9 and TRBJ2-7; 9 bases map to TRBD2. Germline V gene data show CDR1 as SGDLS and CDR2 as YYNGEE. CDR3 length equals 15 residues. V lost 0 bases to trimming and J lost 4 bases; unmatched junction nucleotides: 5. CDR3 sequence: CASSVGSGSSYEQYF. The CDR3, as DNA: TGTGCCAGCAGCGTAGGTAGCGGGAGTTCGTACGAGCAGTACTTC.

This clone has a single count. This chain uses TRBV3-1 (or the pseudogene TRBV3-2) with TRBJ1-1, with D possibly TRBD1 on 5 matching bases. Trimming left V 4 bases short and J 5 bases short, with 14 bases between. The CDR3 has 14 amino acids. The germline CDR1 and CDR2 sequences are LGHDT and YNNKEL (reference sequence). The CDR3 DNA reads TGTGCCAGCAGCCTCGGGACCGGGGGGACTGAAGCTTTCTTT. Translation gives CASSLGTGGTEAFF.